The 15 T cell receptor beta chains in this list originate from one sample, sequenced in a study of CD8+CD57+ T cells in acquired aplastic anemia. Patients selected for sequencing had displayed CD8+CD57+ cell expansion by flow cytometry. Template material for TCR beta VDJ and CDR3 profiling consisted of genomic DNA. MiXCR was run by TCRdb on the reads, yielding one entry per CDR3 protein. Here the sample spans around 150,000 distinct CDR3 sequences, 65% to 75% being singletons. The specimen sequenced was sorted CD4+, CD8+, or CD8+CD57+ T cells (not recorded which) from PBMCs. These receptors came from a human donor with aplastic anemia.

This chain links TRBV30 with TRBJ2-7; either TRBD1 or TRBD2 may fit D (5 bases each). Trimming removed 2 bases from V and 3 bases from J, with 11 bases in between. This CDR3 contains 13 residues. CDR1 is GTSNPN, CDR2 SVGIG, per germline (reference sequence). The CDR3 DNA reads as TGTGCCTGGAGTCGTCGGGACCTCTACGAGCAGTACTTC. It encodes CAWSRRDLYEQYF.

This clonotype has just one count. The rearrangement uses TRBV19 and TRBJ2-3; 9 bases fit TRBD2. The V segment lost 5 bases and the J segment 0 bases; nucleotides outside the gene matches: 6. Germline V lookup: CDR1 LNHDA, CDR2 SQIVND (reference sequence). The CDR3 extends over 16 amino acids. CDR3 bases: TGTGCCAGTAGTTCTCTAGCGGGGAGAAGCACAGATACGCAGTATTTT. As protein: CASSSLAGRSTDTQYF.

J is TRBJ1-1 and V is TRBV6-1; TRBD1 is a possible D gene (5 bases). V shed 6 bases and J shed 5 bases, with 16 bases lying between them. The CDR3 is made up of 14 amino acids. CDR1 MNHNS and CDR2 SASEGT come from the germline V gene. CDR3 protein: CASSRTMGPTEAFF. The CDR3 DNA is TGTGCCAGCAGCCGAACGATGGGGCCTACTGAAGCTTTCTTT.

The chain uses TRBV6-4 and TRBJ2-3; D gene uncertain. The CDR3 extends over 14 amino acids. Germline V gene sequence: CDR1 MRHNA, CDR2 SNTAGT. V was trimmed by 6 bases and J by 6 bases, leaving 16 bases between them. CDR3 nucleotides: TGTGCCAGCAGGCCGGGCCCGATGGCGGATACGCAGTATTTT. Translation: CASRPGPMADTQYF.

This clonotype has at least ten counts. This rearrangement joins TRBV3-1 to TRBJ2-6; 7 positions agree with TRBD1. Germline V CDR1 and CDR2: LGHDT, YNNKEL (reference sequence). This CDR3 has 15 amino acids. Losses at the gene ends were 1 base for V and 4 bases for J; bases not matched to a gene: 1. CDR3 sequence: CASSQGTGGANVLTF. The DNA of the CDR3 is TGTGCCAGCAGCCAAGGGACAGGAGGGGCCAACGTCCTGACTTTC.

The CDR3 DNA is TGCAGTGCTAGCGCCAACAGGGGGCTTTCATACGAGCAGTACTTC. It is translated as CSASANRGLSYEQYF. V is TRBV20-1 and J is TRBJ2-7; 9 nucleotides align to TRBD1. The CDR3 extends over 15 amino acids. The junction had 10 bases not matched to a gene; V was cut back by 3 bases and J by 4 bases. In germline, CDR1 is DFQATT, CDR2 SNEGSKA (reference sequence).

The chain uses TRBV6-6 and TRBJ1-1; no definite D call. The germline V and J ends were trimmed by 6 bases and 4 bases, with 12 bases remaining between them. CDR1 is MNHNY and CDR2 is SVGAGI in the germline V gene (reference sequence). The CDR3 covers 13 residues. The CDR3 DNA reads TGTGCCAGCAGGTATCAACCGGGCACTGAAGCTTTCTTT. Encoded protein: CASRYQPGTEAFF.

This clonotype was picked up a small number of times. This sequence joins TRBV4-2 and TRBJ2-1, with D possibly matching TRBD1 (5 bases). The CDR3 contains 17 residues. CDR1 and CDR2 (germline): LGHNA, YNFKEQ. V lost 0 bases, J lost 4 bases, and 16 bases lay in between. The CDR3 DNA reads TGTGCCAGCAGCCAAGAAGGGGCTGGGCTGGGATACAATGAGCAGTTCTTC. Amino acids: CASSQEGAGLGYNEQFF.

This rearrangement joins TRBV7-3 to TRBJ2-3; D call uncertain. This CDR3 has 14 amino acids. Trimming removed 3 bases at V and 6 bases at J, with 13 bases between. The germline V gene has CDR1 SGHTA and CDR2 FQGTGA. This CDR3 reads CASSLPQVTDTQYF. DNA for the CDR3: TGTGCCAGCAGCTTGCCGCAAGTCACGGATACGCAGTATTTT.

The chain links TRBV2 to TRBJ2-1; 9 nucleotides align to TRBD1. There are 13 residues in the CDR3. Trimming at V came to 4 bases and at J to 7 bases, leaving 2 bases not matched to a gene. The germline V gene has CDR1 SNHLY and CDR2 FYNNEI. The CDR3 protein is CASSAGTGNEQFF. CDR3 nucleotides: TGTGCCAGCAGTGCCGGGACAGGGAATGAGCAGTTCTTC.

The chain carries TRBV4-1 and TRBJ1-1, with no clear D. Trimming pared 0 bases from V and 5 bases from J, leaving 4 bases between. The CDR3 contains 12 residues. Germline CDR1 and CDR2: MGHRA and YSYEKL. CDR3 sequence: CASSQETTEAFF. CDR3 nucleotides: TGCGCCAGCAGCCAAGAGACGACTGAAGCTTTCTTT.

Remarks on this clonotype: This is likely a read error, given that the CDR3 carries no conserved phenylalanine or tryptophan at its end. The chain joins TRBV7-2 to TRBJ2-7; TRBD2 matches 8 bases. This CDR3 is built from 14 residues. Germline assignment: CDR1 SGHTA and CDR2 FQGNSA. The ends lost 6 bases at V and 3 bases at J; junction bases unmatched: 7. The CDR3 nucleotides read TGTGCCAGCAGACCGGGGCTAGCGGGCTACGAGCAGTACCTC. Amino acid sequence: CASRPGLAGYEQYL.

There are a few counts of this clonotype. The chain is built from TRBV9 and TRBJ2-7; D may be TRBD2 (5 bases). The CDR3 has 14 residues. The V and J ends lost 0 bases and 1 base respectively, with 8 bases between them. Germline V lookup: CDR1 SGDLS, CDR2 YYNGEE. Written as DNA, the CDR3 is TGTGCCAGCAGCGTAGTCGAGGGATCCTACGAGCAGTACTTC. Translating it yields CASSVVEGSYEQYF.

J is TRBJ1-1 and V is TRBV5-1; D is unresolved. The ends were cut back, 0 bases at V and 11 bases at J, with 11 bases in the middle. Germline V lookup: CDR1 SGHRS, CDR2 YFSETQ. This CDR3 region has 12 residues. CDR3 residues: CASSLGAQGAFF. The CDR3 DNA is TGCGCCAGCAGCTTGGGGGCCCAAGGGGCTTTCTTT.

V is TRBV3-1 and J is TRBJ1-2; TRBD1 might be the D (6 bases). The germline V and J ends were trimmed by 0 bases and 6 bases, with 11 bases remaining between them. This CDR3 region has 14 residues. In germline, CDR1 is LGHDT, CDR2 YNNKEL (reference sequence). CDR3 residues: CASSQDRRGDGYTF. The CDR3 nucleotides are TGTGCCAGCAGCCAAGATAGGAGGGGGGATGGCTACACCTTC. The variable domain in full, completed from reference TRBV3-1 and TRBJ1-2, reads DTAVSQTPKYLVTQMGNDKSIKCEQNLGHDTMYWYKQDSKKFLKIMFSYNNKELIINETVPNRFSPKSPDKAHLNLHINSLELGDSAVYFCASSQDRRGDGYTFGSGTRLTVV.